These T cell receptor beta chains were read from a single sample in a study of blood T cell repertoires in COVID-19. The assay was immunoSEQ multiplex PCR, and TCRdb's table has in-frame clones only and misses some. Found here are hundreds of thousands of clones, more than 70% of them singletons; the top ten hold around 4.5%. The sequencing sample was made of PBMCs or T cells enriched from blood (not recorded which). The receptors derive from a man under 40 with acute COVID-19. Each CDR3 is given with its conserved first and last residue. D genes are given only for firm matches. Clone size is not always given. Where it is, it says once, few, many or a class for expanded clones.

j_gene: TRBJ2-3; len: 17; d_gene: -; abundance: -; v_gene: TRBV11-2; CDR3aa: CASSLDRGYSDTDTQYF; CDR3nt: TGTGCCAGCAGCCTCGACCGCGGCTACTCGGACACAGATACGCAGTATTTT
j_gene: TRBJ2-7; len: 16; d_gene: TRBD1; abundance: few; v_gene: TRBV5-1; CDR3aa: CASSLGGQGALNEQYF; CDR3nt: TGCGCCAGCAGCTTGGGAGGACAGGGGGCGCTTAACGAGCAGTACTTC
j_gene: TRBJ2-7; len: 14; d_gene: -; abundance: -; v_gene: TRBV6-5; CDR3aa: CASRHFEGAYEQYF; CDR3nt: TGTGCCAGCAGGCACTTTGAGGGGGCCTACGAGCAGTACTTC
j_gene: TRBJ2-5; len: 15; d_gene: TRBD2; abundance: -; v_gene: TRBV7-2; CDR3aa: CASSWTSGGKETQYF; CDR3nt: TGTGCCAGCAGCTGGACTAGCGGGGGTAAAGAGACCCAGTACTTC
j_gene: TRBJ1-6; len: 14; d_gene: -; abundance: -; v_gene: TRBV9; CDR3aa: CASSLRAGGSPLHF; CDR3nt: TGTGCCAGCAGCCTCCGGGCGGGGGGTTCACCCCTCCACTTT
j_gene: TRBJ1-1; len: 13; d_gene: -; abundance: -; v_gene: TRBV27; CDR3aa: CASSEGANTEAFF; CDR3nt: TGTGCCAGCAGTGAAGGAGCGAACACTGAAGCTTTCTTT
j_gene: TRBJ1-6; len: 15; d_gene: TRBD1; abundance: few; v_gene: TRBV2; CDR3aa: CASKTGGLDNSPLHF; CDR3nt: TGTGCCAGCAAGACAGGGGGCTTAGATAATTCACCCCTCCACTTT
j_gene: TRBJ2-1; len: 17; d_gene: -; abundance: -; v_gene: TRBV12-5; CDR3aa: CASGFRLGESSYNEQFF; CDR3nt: TGTGCTAGTGGTTTCCGGTTGGGAGAGAGCTCCTACAATGAGCAGTTCTTC
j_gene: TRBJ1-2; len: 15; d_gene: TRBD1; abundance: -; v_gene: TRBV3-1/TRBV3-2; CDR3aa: CASSQWGDRGNGYTF; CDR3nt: TGTGCCAGCAGCCAATGGGGAGACAGGGGAAATGGCTACACCTTC
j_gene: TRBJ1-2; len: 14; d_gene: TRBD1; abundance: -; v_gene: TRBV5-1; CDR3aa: CASSWGTGTGGYTF; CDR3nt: TGCGCCAGCAGCTGGGGGACAGGGACAGGAGGCTACACCTTC
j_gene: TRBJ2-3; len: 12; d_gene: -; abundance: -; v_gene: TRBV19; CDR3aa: CASQGGTDTQYF; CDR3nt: TGTGCCAGCCAGGGTGGCACAGATACGCAGTATTTT
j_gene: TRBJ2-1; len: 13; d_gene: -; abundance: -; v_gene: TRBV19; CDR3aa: CASRNVRLNEQFF; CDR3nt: TGTGCCAGTAGAAACGTCAGACTCAATGAGCAGTTCTTC
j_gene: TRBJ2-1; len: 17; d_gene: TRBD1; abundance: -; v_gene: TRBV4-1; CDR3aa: CASSQWDRKGLDNEQFF; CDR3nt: TGCGCCAGCAGCCAGTGGGACAGAAAAGGTTTAGACAATGAGCAGTTCTTC
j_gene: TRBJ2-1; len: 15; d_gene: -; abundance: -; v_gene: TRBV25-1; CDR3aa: CASSEYRERRNEQFF; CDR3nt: TGTGCCAGCAGTGAATACAGAGAGCGGAGGAATGAGCAGTTCTTC
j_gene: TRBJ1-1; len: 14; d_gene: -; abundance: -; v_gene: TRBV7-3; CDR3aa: CASSPQVGNTEAFF; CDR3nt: TGTGCCAGCAGCCCTCAGGTTGGGAACACTGAAGCTTTCTTT
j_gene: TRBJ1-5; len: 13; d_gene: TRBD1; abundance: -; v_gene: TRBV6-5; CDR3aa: CASSRTGRVAQHF; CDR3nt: TGTGCCAGCAGCCGGACAGGGCGCGTGGCCCAGCATTTT
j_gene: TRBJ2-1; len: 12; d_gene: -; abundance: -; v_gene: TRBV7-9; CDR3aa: CASSFLAGEQFF; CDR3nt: TGTGCCAGCAGCTTCCTAGCCGGTGAGCAGTTCTTC
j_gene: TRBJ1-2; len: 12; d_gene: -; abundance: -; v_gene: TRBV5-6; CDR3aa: CASSRDTFGYTF; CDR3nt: TGTGCCAGCAGCCGGGACACCTTCGGCTACACCTTC
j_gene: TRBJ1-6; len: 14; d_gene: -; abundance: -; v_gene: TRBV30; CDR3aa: CASIFTEFNSPLHF; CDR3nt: TGTGCCTCGATCTTTACTGAGTTCAATTCACCCCTCCACTTT
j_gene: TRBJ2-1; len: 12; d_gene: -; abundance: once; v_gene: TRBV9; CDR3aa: CASSEGKGEQFF; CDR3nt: TGTGCCAGCAGCGAGGGGAAGGGTGAGCAGTTCTTC
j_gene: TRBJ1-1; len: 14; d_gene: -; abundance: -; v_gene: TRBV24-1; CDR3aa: CATSDPRRDTEAFF; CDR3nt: TGTGCCACCAGTGACCCCCGCAGGGACACTGAAGCTTTCTTT
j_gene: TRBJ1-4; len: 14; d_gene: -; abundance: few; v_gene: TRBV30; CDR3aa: CAWMRPPGREKLFF; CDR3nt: TGTGCCTGGATGCGACCCCCCGGGAGGGAAAAACTGTTTTTT
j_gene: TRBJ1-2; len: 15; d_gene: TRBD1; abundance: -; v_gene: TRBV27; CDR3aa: CASSLYRGLNYGYTF; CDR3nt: TGTGCCAGCAGTTTATACAGGGGCCTGAACTATGGCTACACCTTC
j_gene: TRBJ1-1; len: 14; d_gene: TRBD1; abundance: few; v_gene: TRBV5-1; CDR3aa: CASSSDRGLTEAFF; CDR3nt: TGCGCCAGCAGCTCCGACAGGGGGCTAACTGAAGCTTTCTTT
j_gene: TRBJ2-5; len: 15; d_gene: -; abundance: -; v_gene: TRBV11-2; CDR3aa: CASRFTNTGSETQYF; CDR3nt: TGTGCCAGCAGGTTTACCAACACGGGATCGGAGACCCAGTACTTC
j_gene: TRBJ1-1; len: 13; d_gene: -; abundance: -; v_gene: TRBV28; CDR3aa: CASSRVPGTEAFF; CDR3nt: TGTGCCAGCAGTCGGGTTCCGGGCACTGAAGCTTTCTTT
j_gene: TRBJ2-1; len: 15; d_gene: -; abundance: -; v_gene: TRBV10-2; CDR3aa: CASAGWGPGPNEQFF; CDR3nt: TGCGCCAGCGCCGGTTGGGGCCCAGGACCGAATGAGCAGTTCTTC
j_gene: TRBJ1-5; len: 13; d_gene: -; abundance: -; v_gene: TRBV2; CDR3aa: CASTRDTQAPQHF; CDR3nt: TGTGCCAGCACCCGGGACACCCAGGCGCCCCAGCATTTT
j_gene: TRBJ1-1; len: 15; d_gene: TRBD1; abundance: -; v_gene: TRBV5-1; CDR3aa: CASRVRGQMNTEAFF; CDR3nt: TGCGCCAGCAGAGTCAGGGGACAGATGAACACTGAAGCTTTCTTT
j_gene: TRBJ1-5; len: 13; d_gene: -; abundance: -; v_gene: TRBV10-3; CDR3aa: CTISAESNQPQHF; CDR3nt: TGTACCATCAGTGCAGAAAGCAATCAGCCCCAGCATTTT
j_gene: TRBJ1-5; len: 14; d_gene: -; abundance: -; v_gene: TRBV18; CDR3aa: CASSPGASNQPQHF; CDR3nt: TGTGCCAGCTCACCGGGAGCTAGCAATCAGCCCCAGCATTTT
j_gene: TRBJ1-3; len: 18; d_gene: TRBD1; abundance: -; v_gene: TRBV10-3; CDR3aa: CAISELAGTGSAGNTIYF; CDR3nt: TGTGCCATCAGTGAGTTGGCCGGGACAGGGAGTGCTGGAAACACCATATATTTT
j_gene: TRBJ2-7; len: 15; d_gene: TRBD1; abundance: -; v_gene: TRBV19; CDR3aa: CASSIWTGEHREQYF; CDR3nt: TGTGCCAGTAGTATATGGACAGGGGAGCATCGCGAGCAGTACTTC
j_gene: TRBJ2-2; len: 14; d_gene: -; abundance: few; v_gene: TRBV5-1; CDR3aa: CASSLTSNTGELFF; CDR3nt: TGCGCCAGCAGCTTGACTAGTAACACCGGGGAGCTGTTTTTT
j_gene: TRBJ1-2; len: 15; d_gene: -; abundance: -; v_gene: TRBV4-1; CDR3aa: CASSQPRGSNYGYTF; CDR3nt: TGCGCCAGCAGCCAACCCCGGGGTTCTAACTATGGCTACACCTTC
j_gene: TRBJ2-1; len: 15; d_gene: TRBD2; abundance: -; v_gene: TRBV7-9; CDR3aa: CASSMGLAVYNEQFF; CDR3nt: TGTGCCAGCAGCATGGGACTAGCGGTGTACAATGAGCAGTTCTTC
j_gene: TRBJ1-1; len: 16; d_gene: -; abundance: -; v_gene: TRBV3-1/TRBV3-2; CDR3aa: CASSQYSLSRNTEAFF; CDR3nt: TGTGCCAGCAGCCAGTATTCGTTAAGTAGGAACACTGAAGCTTTCTTT
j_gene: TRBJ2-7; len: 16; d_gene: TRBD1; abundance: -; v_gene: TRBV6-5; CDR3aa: CASSYFSGTGTYEQYF; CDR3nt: TGTGCCAGCAGTTACTTTTCCGGGACAGGAACCTACGAGCAGTACTTC
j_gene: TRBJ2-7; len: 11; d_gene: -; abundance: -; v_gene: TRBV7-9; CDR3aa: CASSETREQYF; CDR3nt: TGTGCCAGCAGCGAGACACGAGAGCAGTACTTC
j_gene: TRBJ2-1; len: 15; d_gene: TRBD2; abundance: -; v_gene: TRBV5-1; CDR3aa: CASSWGLAGDNEQFF; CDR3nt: TGCGCCAGCAGCTGGGGACTAGCGGGGGACAATGAGCAGTTCTTC
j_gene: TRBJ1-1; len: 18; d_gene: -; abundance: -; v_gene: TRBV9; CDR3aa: CASSVGGRASDKNTEAFF; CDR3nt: TGTGCCAGCAGCGTAGGCGGCAGGGCCTCCGACAAGAACACTGAAGCTTTCTTT
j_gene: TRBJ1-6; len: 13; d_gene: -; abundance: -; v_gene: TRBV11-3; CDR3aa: CASSLAVHSPLHF; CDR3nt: TGTGCCAGCAGCTTAGCGGTGCATTCACCCCTCCACTTT
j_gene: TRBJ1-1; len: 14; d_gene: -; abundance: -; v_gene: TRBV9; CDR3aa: CASSLSPGAVEAFF; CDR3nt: TGTGCCAGCAGCCTCTCGCCAGGGGCCGTGGAAGCTTTCTTT
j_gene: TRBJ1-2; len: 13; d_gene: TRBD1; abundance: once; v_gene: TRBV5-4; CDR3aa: CASRNRGGYGYTF; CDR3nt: TGTGCCAGCAGAAACAGGGGTGGCTATGGCTACACCTTC
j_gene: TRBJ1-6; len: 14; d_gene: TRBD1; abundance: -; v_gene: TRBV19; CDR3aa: CASKPGQGKSPLHF; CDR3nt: TGTGCCAGTAAACCGGGACAGGGGAAATCACCCCTCCACTTT
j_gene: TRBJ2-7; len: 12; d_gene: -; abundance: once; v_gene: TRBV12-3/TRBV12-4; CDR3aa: CASSLQGGEQYF; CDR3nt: TGTGCCAGCAGTTTACAGGGGGGCGAGCAGTACTTC
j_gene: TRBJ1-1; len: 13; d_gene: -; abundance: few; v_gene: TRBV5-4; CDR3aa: CASSLQGNTEAFF; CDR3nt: TGTGCCAGCAGCTTACAGGGGAACACTGAAGCTTTCTTT
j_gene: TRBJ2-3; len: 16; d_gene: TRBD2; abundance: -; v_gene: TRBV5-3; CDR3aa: CARSFASGGATDTQYF; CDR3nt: TGTGCCAGAAGCTTCGCTAGCGGGGGGGCAACAGATACGCAGTATTTT
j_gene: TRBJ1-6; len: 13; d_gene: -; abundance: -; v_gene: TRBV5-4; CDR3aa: CASSDLWGSPLHF; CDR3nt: TGTGCCAGCAGCGACCTCTGGGGCTCACCCCTCCACTTT
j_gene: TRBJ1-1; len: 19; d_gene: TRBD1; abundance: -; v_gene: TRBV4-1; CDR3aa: CASSQGLLGTGTMNTEAFF; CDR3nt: TGCGCCAGCAGCCAGGGCCTCCTTGGGACAGGCACAATGAACACTGAAGCTTTCTTT
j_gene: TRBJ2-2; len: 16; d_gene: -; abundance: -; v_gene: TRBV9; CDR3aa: CASSLSMVPNTGELFF; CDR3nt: TGTGCCAGCAGCCTGTCTATGGTCCCGAACACCGGGGAGCTGTTTTTT
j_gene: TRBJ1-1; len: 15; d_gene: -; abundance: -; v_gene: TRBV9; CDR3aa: CASSALIGSGTEAFF; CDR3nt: TGTGCCAGCAGCGCCTTGATAGGGAGCGGCACTGAAGCTTTCTTT
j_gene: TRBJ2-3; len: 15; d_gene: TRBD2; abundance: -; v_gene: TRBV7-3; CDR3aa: CASSFFAGGRDTQYF; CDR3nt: TGTGCCAGCAGCTTTTTCGCGGGGGGGCGGGATACGCAGTATTTT
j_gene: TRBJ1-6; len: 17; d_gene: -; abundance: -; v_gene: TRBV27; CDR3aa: CASSYGGQSSYNSPLHF; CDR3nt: TGTGCCAGCAGTTACGGCGGGCAAAGCTCCTATAATTCACCCCTCCACTTT
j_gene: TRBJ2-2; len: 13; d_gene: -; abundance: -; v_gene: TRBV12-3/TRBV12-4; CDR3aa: CASSPPGRRELFF; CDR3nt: TGTGCCAGCAGTCCTCCCGGTCGCCGGGAGCTGTTTTTT
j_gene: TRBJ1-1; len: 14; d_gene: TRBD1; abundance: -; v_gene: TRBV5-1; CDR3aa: CASSPQQGATEAFF; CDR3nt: TGCGCCAGCAGCCCCCAACAGGGGGCCACTGAAGCTTTCTTT
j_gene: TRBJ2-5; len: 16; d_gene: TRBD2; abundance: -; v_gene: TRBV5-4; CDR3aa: CASSRELAGGQETQYF; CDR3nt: TGTGCCAGCAGCCGCGAACTAGCGGGGGGGCAAGAGACCCAGTACTTC
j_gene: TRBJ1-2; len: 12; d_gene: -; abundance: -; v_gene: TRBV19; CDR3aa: CASSITDYGYTF; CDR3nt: TGTGCCAGTAGTATAACAGACTATGGCTACACCTTC
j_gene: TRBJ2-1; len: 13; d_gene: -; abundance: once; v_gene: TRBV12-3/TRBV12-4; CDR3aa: CASRFRDYNEQFF; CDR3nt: TGTGCCAGCAGATTCCGGGACTACAATGAGCAGTTCTTC